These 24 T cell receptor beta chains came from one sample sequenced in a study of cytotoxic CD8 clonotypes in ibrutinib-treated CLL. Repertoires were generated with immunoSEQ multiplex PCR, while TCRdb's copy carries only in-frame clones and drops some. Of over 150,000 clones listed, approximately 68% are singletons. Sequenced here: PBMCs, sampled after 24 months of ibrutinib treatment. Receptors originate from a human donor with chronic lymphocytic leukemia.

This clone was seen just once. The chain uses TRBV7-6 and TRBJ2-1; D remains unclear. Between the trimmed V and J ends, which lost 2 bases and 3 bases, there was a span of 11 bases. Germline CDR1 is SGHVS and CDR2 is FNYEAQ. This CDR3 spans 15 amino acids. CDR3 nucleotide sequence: TGTGCCAGCAGCTTAACGCCTTCGGGCTACAATGAGCAGTTCTTC. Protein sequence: CASSLTPSGYNEQFF.

The CDR3 region is CATLGRTNTGELFF. The CDR3 DNA follows: TGTGCCACTCTTGGGCGGACGAACACCGGGGAGCTGTTTTTT. The rearrangement joins TRBV19 to TRBJ2-2; D remains ambiguous. V lost 10 bases to trimming and J lost 0 bases, with 12 bases between them. The length of the CDR3 is 14 residues. The germline V gene encodes CDR1 LNHDA and CDR2 SQIVND (reference sequence). Based on the CDR3 plus reference TRBV19 and TRBJ2-2, the full variable domain is DGGITQSPKYLFRKEGQNVTLSCEQNLNHDAMYWYRQDPGQGLRLIYYSQIVNDFQKGDIAEGYSVSREKKESFPLTVTSAQKNPTAFYLCATLGRTNTGELFFGEGSRLTVL.

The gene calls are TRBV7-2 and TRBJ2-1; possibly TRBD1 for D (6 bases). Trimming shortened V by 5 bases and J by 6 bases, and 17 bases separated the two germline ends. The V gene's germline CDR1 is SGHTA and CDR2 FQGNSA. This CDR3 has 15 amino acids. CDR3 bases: TGTGCCAGCAGCCCATGGACAGATCAGGGCAATGAGCAGTTCTTC. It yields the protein CASSPWTDQGNEQFF.

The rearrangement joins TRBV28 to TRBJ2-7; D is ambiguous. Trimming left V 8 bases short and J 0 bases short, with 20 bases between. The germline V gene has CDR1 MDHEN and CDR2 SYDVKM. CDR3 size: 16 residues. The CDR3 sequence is CASLFRRGRTSYEQYF. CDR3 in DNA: TGTGCCAGCCTGTTCCGTCGAGGCCGTACCTCCTACGAGCAGTACTTC.

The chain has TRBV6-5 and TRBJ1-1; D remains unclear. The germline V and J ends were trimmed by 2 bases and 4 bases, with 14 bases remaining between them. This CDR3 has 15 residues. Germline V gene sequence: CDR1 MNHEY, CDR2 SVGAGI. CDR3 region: CASSYAPTRTTEAFF. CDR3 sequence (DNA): TGTGCCAGCAGTTACGCCCCGACAAGGACCACTGAAGCTTTCTTT.

The CDR3 sequence is CASSLRLADLQETQYF. The CDR3 DNA reads as TGCGCCAGCAGCCTAAGACTAGCGGACCTACAAGAGACCCAGTACTTC. The chain is built from TRBV5-1 and TRBJ2-5, with 9 bases identical to TRBD2. Trimming at V came to 4 bases and at J to 2 bases, leaving 9 bases not matched to a gene. The CDR3 covers 16 residues. Germline CDR1 and CDR2: SGHRS and YFSETQ. Based on the CDR3 plus reference TRBV5-1 and TRBJ2-5, the full variable domain is KAGVTQTPRYLIKTRGQQVTLSCSPISGHRSVSWYQQTPGQGLQFLFEYFSETQRNKGNFPGRFSGRQFSNSRSEMNVSTLELGDSALYLCASSLRLADLQETQYFGPGTRLLVL.

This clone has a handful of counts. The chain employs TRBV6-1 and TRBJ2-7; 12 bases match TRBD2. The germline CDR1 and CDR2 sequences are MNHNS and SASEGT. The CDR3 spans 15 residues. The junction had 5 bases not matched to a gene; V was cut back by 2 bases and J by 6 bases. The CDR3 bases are TGTGCCAGCAGTGAATTGGGACTAGCGGGCCGCGAGCAGTACTTC. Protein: CASSELGLAGREQYF.

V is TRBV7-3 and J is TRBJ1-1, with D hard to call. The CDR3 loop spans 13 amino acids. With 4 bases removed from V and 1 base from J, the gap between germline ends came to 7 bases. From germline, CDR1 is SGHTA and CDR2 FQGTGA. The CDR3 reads CASSSRPNTEAFF. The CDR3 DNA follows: TGTGCCAGCAGCTCCCGACCGAACACTGAAGCTTTCTTT.

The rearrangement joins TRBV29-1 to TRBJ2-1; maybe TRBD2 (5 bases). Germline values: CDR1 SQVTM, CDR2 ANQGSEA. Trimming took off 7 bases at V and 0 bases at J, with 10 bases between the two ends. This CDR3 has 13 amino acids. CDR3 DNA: TGCAGCGGTAACCGGGACTCCTACAATGAGCAGTTCTTC. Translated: CSGNRDSYNEQFF.

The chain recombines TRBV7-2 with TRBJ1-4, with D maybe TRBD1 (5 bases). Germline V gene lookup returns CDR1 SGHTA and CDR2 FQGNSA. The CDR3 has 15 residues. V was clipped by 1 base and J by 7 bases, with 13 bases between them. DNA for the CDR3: TGTGCCAGCAGCTTAGATTTAGGGGTTCTTGAAAAACTGTTTTTT. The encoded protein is CASSLDLGVLEKLFF. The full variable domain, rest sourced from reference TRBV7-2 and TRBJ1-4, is GAGVSQSPSNKVTEKGKDVELRCDPISGHTALYWYRQSLGQGLEFLIYFQGNSAPDKSGLPSDRFSAERTGGSVSTLTIQRTQQEDSAVYLCASSLDLGVLEKLFFGSGTQLSVL.

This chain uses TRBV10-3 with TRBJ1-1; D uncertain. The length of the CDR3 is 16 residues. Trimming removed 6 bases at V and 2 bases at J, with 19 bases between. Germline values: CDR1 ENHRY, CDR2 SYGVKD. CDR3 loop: CAIRKNSVIPNTEAFF. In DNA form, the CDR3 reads TGTGCCATCAGGAAAAACTCAGTCATTCCCAACACTGAAGCTTTCTTT.

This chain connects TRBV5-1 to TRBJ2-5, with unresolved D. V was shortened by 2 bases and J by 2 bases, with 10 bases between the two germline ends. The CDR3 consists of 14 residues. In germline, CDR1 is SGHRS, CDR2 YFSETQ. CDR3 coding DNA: TGCGCCAGCAGCTTATCCGGGTTTCAAGAGACCCAGTACTTC. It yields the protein CASSLSGFQETQYF.

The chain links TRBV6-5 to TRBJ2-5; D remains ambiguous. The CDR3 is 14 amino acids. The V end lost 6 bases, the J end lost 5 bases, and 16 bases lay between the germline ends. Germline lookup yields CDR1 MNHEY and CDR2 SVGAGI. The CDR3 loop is CASSLSELMETQYF. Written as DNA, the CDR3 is TGTGCCAGCAGCCTGAGTGAATTGATGGAGACCCAGTACTTC.

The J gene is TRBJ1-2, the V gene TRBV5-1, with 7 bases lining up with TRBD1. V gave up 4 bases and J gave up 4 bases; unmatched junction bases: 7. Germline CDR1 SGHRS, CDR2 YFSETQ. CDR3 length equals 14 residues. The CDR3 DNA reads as TGCGCCAGCAGCACCAGGGACAGAGGCTATGGCTACACCTTC. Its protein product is CASSTRDRGYGYTF.

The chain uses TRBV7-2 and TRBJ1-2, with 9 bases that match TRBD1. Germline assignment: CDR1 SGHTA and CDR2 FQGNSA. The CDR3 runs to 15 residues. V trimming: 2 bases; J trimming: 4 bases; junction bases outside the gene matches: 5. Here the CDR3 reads CASSLRTGDPYGYTF. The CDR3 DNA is TGTGCCAGCAGCTTAAGGACAGGGGACCCCTATGGCTACACCTTC. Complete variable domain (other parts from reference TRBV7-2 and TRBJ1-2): GAGVSQSPSNKVTEKGKDVELRCDPISGHTALYWYRQSLGQGLEFLIYFQGNSAPDKSGLPSDRFSAERTGGSVSTLTIQRTQQEDSAVYLCASSLRTGDPYGYTFGSGTRLTVV.

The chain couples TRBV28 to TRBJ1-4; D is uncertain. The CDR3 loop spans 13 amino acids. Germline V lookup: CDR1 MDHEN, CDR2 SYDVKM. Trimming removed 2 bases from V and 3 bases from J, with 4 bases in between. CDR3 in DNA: TGTGCCAGCAGTTTAAGAGCTAATGAAAAACTGTTTTTT. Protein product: CASSLRANEKLFF. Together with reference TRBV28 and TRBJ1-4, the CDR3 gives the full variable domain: DVKVTQSSRYLVKRTGEKVFLECVQDMDHENMFWYRQDPGLGLRLIYFSYDVKMKEKGDIPEGYSVSREKKERFSLILESASTNQTSMYLCASSLRANEKLFFGSGTQLSVL.

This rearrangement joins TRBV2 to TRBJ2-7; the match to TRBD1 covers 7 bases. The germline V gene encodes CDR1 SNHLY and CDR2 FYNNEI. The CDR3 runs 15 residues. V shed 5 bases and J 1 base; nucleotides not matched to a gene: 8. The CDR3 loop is CASSLTGARSYEQYF. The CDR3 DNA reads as TGTGCCAGCAGTTTAACAGGGGCTCGATCCTACGAGCAGTACTTC.

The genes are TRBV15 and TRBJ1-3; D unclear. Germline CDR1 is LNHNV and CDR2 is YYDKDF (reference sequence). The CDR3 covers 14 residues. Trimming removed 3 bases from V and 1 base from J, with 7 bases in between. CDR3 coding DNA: TGTGCCACCAGCAGCCCCCGATCTGGAAACACCATATATTTT. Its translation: CATSSPRSGNTIYF.

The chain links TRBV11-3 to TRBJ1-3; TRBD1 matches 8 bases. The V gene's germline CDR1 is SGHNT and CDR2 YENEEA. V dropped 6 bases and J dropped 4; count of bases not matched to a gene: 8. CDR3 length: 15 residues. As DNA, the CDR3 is TGTGCCAGCAGTCGGACAGGGTTTCCCGGAAACACCATATATTTT. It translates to CASSRTGFPGNTIYF.

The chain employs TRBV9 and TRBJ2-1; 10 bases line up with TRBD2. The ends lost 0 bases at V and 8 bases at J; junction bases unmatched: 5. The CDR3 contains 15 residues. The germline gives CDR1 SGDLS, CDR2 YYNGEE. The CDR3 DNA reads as TGTGCCAGCAGCGTAGTACTAGCGGGAATGGATGAGCAGTTCTTC. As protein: CASSVVLAGMDEQFF.

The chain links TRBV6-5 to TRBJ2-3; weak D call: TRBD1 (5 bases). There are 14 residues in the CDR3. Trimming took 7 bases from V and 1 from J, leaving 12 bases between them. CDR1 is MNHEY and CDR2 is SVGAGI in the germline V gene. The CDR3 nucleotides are TGTGCCAGCATCCCCAGGGATGGCACAGATACGCAGTATTTT. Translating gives CASIPRDGTDTQYF.

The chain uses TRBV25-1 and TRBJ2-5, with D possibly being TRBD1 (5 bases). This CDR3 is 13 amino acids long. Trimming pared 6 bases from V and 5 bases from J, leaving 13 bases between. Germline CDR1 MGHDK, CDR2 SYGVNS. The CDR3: CASRGLGHETQYF. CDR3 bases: TGTGCCAGCAGGGGGCTCGGACACGAGACCCAGTACTTC.

CDR3 sequence reads: CASSARLSGQETQYF. Written as DNA, the CDR3 is TGTGCCAGCAGCGCACGACTGAGCGGCCAAGAGACCCAGTACTTC. The gene calls are TRBV9 and TRBJ2-5, with D perhaps TRBD2 (5 bases). The CDR3 is 15 residues long. V was pared by 3 bases and J by 1 base, with 13 bases between. Per germline, CDR1 SGDLS and CDR2 YYNGEE.

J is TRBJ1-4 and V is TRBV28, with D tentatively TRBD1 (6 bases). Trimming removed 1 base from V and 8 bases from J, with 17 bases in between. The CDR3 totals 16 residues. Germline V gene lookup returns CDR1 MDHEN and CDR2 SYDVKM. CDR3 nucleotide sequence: TGTGCCAGCAGTTTATCTTCGTGGGGGCCGAGGGAAAAACTGTTTTTT. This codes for CASSLSSWGPREKLFF.